This entry lists 17 T cell receptor beta chains sequenced from one sample in a study of blood T cell repertoires in COVID-19. Assay: immunoSEQ multiplex PCR; the TCRdb copy retains only in-frame clones and omits some. The sample holds roughly 280,000 clones; approximately 90% are singletons and the top ten take around 2.8%. Sequences were obtained from PBMCs or T cells enriched from blood (not recorded which). The receptors were sampled from a man between 35 and 55 years old who had been exposed to COVID-19.

This clone appeared once. The chain joins TRBV5-6 to TRBJ2-1; 14 bases align to TRBD2. V lost 0 bases and J lost 10; bases outside the gene matches: 9. The CDR3 extends over 17 amino acids. Per the germline V gene, CDR1 is SGHDT and CDR2 is YYEEEE. The CDR3, as DNA: TGTGCCAGCAGCTTGGAAGTGGGGACTAGCGGGAGAAGGGAGCAGTTCTTC. Amino acid sequence: CASSLEVGTSGRREQFF.

This clone appeared once. The chain is built from TRBV3-1 (or the pseudogene TRBV3-2) and TRBJ1-1; 8 nucleotides agree with TRBD1. Germline V lookup: CDR1 LGHDT, CDR2 YNNKEL (reference sequence). The CDR3 covers 14 residues. The V segment lost 2 bases and the J segment 5 bases; nucleotides outside the gene matches: 4. The CDR3: CASSQQGAATEAFF. The DNA for the CDR3 is TGTGCCAGCAGCCAACAGGGGGCGGCAACTGAAGCTTTCTTT.

The chain combines TRBV13 with TRBJ2-1; 12 bases fit TRBD2. Germline CDR1 and CDR2: PRHDT and FYEKMQ (reference sequence). This CDR3 region has 18 residues. The junction had 11 bases not matched to a gene; V was cut back by 5 bases and J by 3 bases. The CDR3 DNA is TGTGCCAGCAGCCAGGGACTAGCGGGTGATACGGTCTACAATGAGCAGTTCTTC. It translates to CASSQGLAGDTVYNEQFF. Variable domain in full (rest from reference TRBV13 and TRBJ2-1): AAGVIQSPRHLIKEKRETATLKCYPIPRHDTVYWYQQGPGQDPQFLISFYEKMQSDKGSIPDRFSAQQFSDYHSELNMSSLELGDSALYFCASSQGLAGDTVYNEQFFGPGTRLTVL.

This clone appeared once. The sample has other DNA sequences that encode this CDR3 too. The chain has TRBV28 and TRBJ1-1; D gene ambiguous. Germline CDR1 MDHEN, CDR2 SYDVKM. V was cut by 2 bases and J by 5 bases, with 6 bases left in between. CDR3 length equals 12 residues. CDR3 in amino acids: CASSLSRTEAFF. The CDR3 region has the DNA TGTGCCAGCAGTTTAAGCCGGACTGAAGCTTTCTTT.

The chain uses TRBV28 and TRBJ2-7; unclear D gene. V lost 3 bases and J 5 bases, leaving 11 bases between the germline ends. Germline values: CDR1 MDHEN, CDR2 SYDVKM. The CDR3 runs 13 residues. The DNA of the CDR3 is TGTGCCAGCAGTTTGGAGTCTTCCAACGAGCAGTACTTC. Protein product: CASSLESSNEQYF.

V is TRBV11-3 and J is TRBJ2-3; D is perhaps TRBD1 (5 bases). Trimming stripped 6 bases from V and 0 bases from J, with 10 bases between. The germline gives CDR1 SGHNT, CDR2 YENEEA. This CDR3 comprises 14 residues. Written as DNA, the CDR3 is TGTGCCAGCAGTTTGCGACAGAGCACAGATACGCAGTATTTT. Translation: CASSLRQSTDTQYF.

The chain has TRBV14 and TRBJ2-4; 9 bases line up with TRBD1. CDR1 and CDR2 from the germline V gene are SGHDN and FVKESK. With V trimmed by 3 bases and J by 0 bases, 15 bases remained unmatched. The CDR3 contains 20 residues. CDR3 loop: CASSHNFLPGQGLAKNIQYF. The DNA for the CDR3 is TGTGCCAGCAGCCACAATTTCTTACCGGGACAGGGCCTAGCCAAAAACATTCAGTACTTC.

The CDR3 DNA reads as TGCGCCAGCAGCTTGGACCCTAGCGGGATAATAAATGAGCAGTTCTTC. Its protein is CASSLDPSGIINEQFF. The chain uses TRBV5-1 and TRBJ2-1; 9 nucleotides match TRBD2. CDR3 size: 16 residues. J lost 7 bases, V lost 0 bases, and 8 bases had no gene match. Germline CDR1 SGHRS, CDR2 YFSETQ.

This chain connects TRBV5-4 to TRBJ1-5; D unresolved. CDR3 size: 13 residues. The ends were cut back, 0 bases at V and 9 bases at J, with 10 bases in the middle. CDR1 is SGHNT, CDR2 YYREEE, per germline (reference sequence). The CDR3, as DNA: TGTGCCAGCAGCTTGGAGAACCGGGTGCCCCAGCATTTT. Amino acids: CASSLENRVPQHF.

The genes are TRBV9 and TRBJ1-4, with 7 bases fitting TRBD1. This CDR3 comprises 14 residues. The germline gives CDR1 SGDLS, CDR2 YYNGEE. V dropped 4 bases and J dropped 2; count of bases not matched to a gene: 2. The CDR3 spells CASSLQGTNEKLFF. DNA for the CDR3: TGTGCCAGCAGCCTACAGGGGACTAATGAAAAACTGTTTTTT. The full variable domain, in which reference TRBV9 and TRBJ1-4 provide the parts outside the CDR3, is DSGVTQTPKHLITATGQRVTLRCSPRSGDLSVYWYQQSLDQGLQFLIQYYNGEERAKGNILERFSAQQFPDLHSELNLSSLELGDSALYFCASSLQGTNEKLFFGSGTQLSVL.

The chain carries TRBV19 and TRBJ1-5; D gene uncertain. The CDR3 sequence is 15 residues long. Germline assignment: CDR1 LNHDA and CDR2 SQIVND (reference sequence). V lost 3 bases and J 0 bases, leaving 9 bases between the germline ends. CDR3 nucleotides: TGTGCCAGTAGTATGGAGGAATATAGCAATCAGCCCCAGCATTTT. This sequence encodes CASSMEEYSNQPQHF.

The chain recombines TRBV10-3 with TRBJ2-7; D is undetermined. In germline, CDR1 is ENHRY, CDR2 SYGVKD. The CDR3 runs to 11 residues. The V end lost 5 bases, the J end lost 4 bases, and 6 bases lay between the germline ends. CDR3 coding DNA: TGTGCCATCAGTCAGGAATACGAGCAGTACTTC. Protein sequence: CAISQEYEQYF.

This clone has only one observation. The chain combines TRBV18 with TRBJ2-1; D may be TRBD2 (5 bases). The CDR3 has 17 amino acids. CDR1 is KGHSH, CDR2 LQKENI, per germline. V was pared by 1 base and J by 7 bases, with 20 bases between. The CDR3 DNA follows: TGTGCCAGCTCACCACAGGCGACCGACGGGAAGGATAATGAGCAGTTCTTC. Residues: CASSPQATDGKDNEQFF.

This clone was observed once. The chain carries TRBV2 and TRBJ2-3, with 10 bases that match TRBD2. This CDR3 is 14 amino acids long. CDR1 SNHLY and CDR2 FYNNEI come from the germline V gene. V lost 6 bases and J lost 3; bases outside the gene matches: 3. The CDR3 coding sequence is TGTGCCAGCAGACTAGCGGGAACTACAGATACGCAGTATTTT. It specifies CASRLAGTTDTQYF.

The genes are TRBV5-1 and TRBJ2-7; the match to TRBD1 covers 11 bases. The CDR3 loop spans 14 amino acids. The J segment lost 7 bases and the V segment lost 3 bases, leaving 6 bases of the junction unmatched. CDR1 is SGHRS and CDR2 is YFSETQ in the germline V gene. CDR3 sequence: CASSSGQGAGEQYF. In DNA form, the CDR3 reads TGCGCCAGCAGCTCAGGACAGGGGGCGGGTGAGCAGTACTTC.

The J gene is TRBJ2-7, the V gene TRBV5-1; tentatively, D is TRBD1 (5 bases). The germline V gene has CDR1 SGHRS and CDR2 YFSETQ. The CDR3 contains 13 residues. Trimming shortened V by 0 bases and J by 6 bases, and 10 bases separated the two germline ends. The CDR3 DNA is TGCGCCAGCAGCTTGGGACAGACAATCGAGCAGTACTTC. Amino acids: CASSLGQTIEQYF.

This chain joins TRBV4-1 and TRBJ1-6; D remains unclear. Germline CDR1 and CDR2: MGHRA and YSYEKL. V was trimmed by 3 bases and J by 6 bases, leaving 9 bases between them. The CDR3 is 14 residues long. CDR3 coding DNA: TGCGCCAGCAGCCAGACATTAGGTAATTCACCCCTCCACTTT. This codes for CASSQTLGNSPLHF.